These 22 T cell receptor beta chains were sequenced from one sample in a study of cytomegalovirus exposure and HLA in healthy donors. The PCR contained 60 Vbeta and 13 Jbeta primers. TCRdb's table, derived via immunoSEQ multiplex PCR, lists solely in-frame clones and lacks some. The data show 99,000 or so clones, about an eighth seen once. The sample taken for sequencing was PBMCs. These receptors all come from a man aged 40-49 years in good health and CMV-seropositive.

This clone was seen a handful of times. The rearrangement uses TRBV19 and TRBJ2-5, with 12 nucleotides matching TRBD2. V was clipped by 11 bases and J by 4 bases; unmatched bases: 2. The CDR3 is made up of 12 amino acids. Germline-derived CDR1 and CDR2 are LNHDA and SQIVND (reference sequence). CDR3 sequence: CASGLAGETQYF. The CDR3 DNA reads TGTGCCTCGGGACTAGCGGGAGAGACCCAGTACTTC.

V and J are TRBV9 and TRBJ2-7, with 10 bases aligning to TRBD2. This CDR3 spans 15 amino acids. V trimming: 0 bases; J trimming: 6 bases; junction bases outside the gene matches: 6. CDR1 is SGDLS, CDR2 YYNGEE, per germline. CDR3 protein: CASSVDPSGRSEQYF. CDR3 coding DNA: TGTGCCAGCAGCGTAGACCCTAGCGGGAGATCCGAGCAGTACTTC. The full variable domain, in which reference TRBV9 and TRBJ2-7 provide the parts outside the CDR3, is DSGVTQTPKHLITATGQRVTLRCSPRSGDLSVYWYQQSLDQGLQFLIQYYNGEERAKGNILERFSAQQFPDLHSELNLSSLELGDSALYFCASSVDPSGRSEQYFGPGTRLTVT.

A few counts support this clone. J is TRBJ2-7 and V is TRBV5-1; tentative D call: TRBD1 (6 bases). Germline CDR1 SGHRS, CDR2 YFSETQ. This CDR3 has 15 amino acids. V lost 1 base to trimming and J lost 4 bases, with 15 bases between them. CDR3 nucleotide sequence: TGCGCCAGCAGCTTGCCCCCACAGGGTGGGTACGAGCAGTACTTC. The encoded protein is CASSLPPQGGYEQYF.

The chain carries TRBV9 and TRBJ2-2; 12 bases line up with TRBD2. The CDR3 is made up of 16 amino acids. V lost 4 bases and J lost 5; bases outside the gene matches: 6. The V gene's germline CDR1 is SGDLS and CDR2 YYNGEE. The CDR3 loop is CASSFRLAGETGELFF. The CDR3 bases are TGTGCCAGCAGCTTCAGACTAGCGGGAGAAACCGGGGAGCTGTTTTTT.

V usage is TRBV19 and J usage is TRBJ1-1; 7 bases fit TRBD1. CDR3 length equals 13 residues. Unmatched junction bases numbered 3, after V lost 5 bases and J lost 3 bases. Looked up from germline, CDR1 is LNHDA and CDR2 is SQIVND (reference sequence). CDR3 sequence reads: CASSFQGDTEAFF. The CDR3 DNA is TGTGCCAGTAGTTTTCAGGGGGACACTGAAGCTTTCTTT. Full variable domain (missing parts from reference TRBV19 and TRBJ1-1): DGGITQSPKYLFRKEGQNVTLSCEQNLNHDAMYWYRQDPGQGLRLIYYSQIVNDFQKGDIAEGYSVSREKKESFPLTVTSAQKNPTAFYLCASSFQGDTEAFFGQGTRLTVV.

This chain connects TRBV7-9 to TRBJ2-7, with 9 bases aligning to TRBD1. J was trimmed by 6 bases and V by 6 bases; bases with no gene match: 6. This CDR3 contains 13 residues. CDR1 is SEHNR and CDR2 is FQNEAQ in the germline V gene (reference sequence). The CDR3 bases are TGTGCCAGCAGTCAAACAGGGGGCCCCGAGCAGTACTTC. Translation gives CASSQTGGPEQYF. Complete variable domain (other parts from reference TRBV7-9 and TRBJ2-7): DTGVSQNPRHKITKRGQNVTFRCDPISEHNRLYWYRQTLGQGPEFLTYFQNEAQLEKSRLLSDRFSAERPKGSFSTLEIQRTEQGDSAMYLCASSQTGGPEQYFGPGTRLTVT.

The chain recombines TRBV28 with TRBJ2-3, with D perhaps TRBD1 (5 bases). V was trimmed by 3 bases and J by 1 base, leaving 8 bases between them. The CDR3 covers 14 residues. Germline V lookup: CDR1 MDHEN, CDR2 SYDVKM. DNA of the CDR3: TGTGCCAGCAGTTTCCTACAGGGCACAGATACGCAGTATTTT. Translated: CASSFLQGTDTQYF.

In its sample, this clone was seen a few times. The chain carries TRBV9 and TRBJ2-7; tentatively, D is TRBD2 (5 bases). Germline CDR1 is SGDLS and CDR2 is YYNGEE. V was pared by 4 bases and J by 6 bases, with 23 bases between. This CDR3 has 16 amino acids. CDR3 loop: CASSPTVGALVFEQYF. The CDR3 bases are TGTGCCAGCAGCCCGACGGTGGGAGCACTAGTTTTCGAGCAGTACTTC.

The chain links TRBV27 to TRBJ2-1, with 10 bases aligning to TRBD1. The CDR3 extends over 17 amino acids. Germline V gene lookup returns CDR1 MNHEY and CDR2 SMNVEV (reference sequence). V lost 6 bases to trimming and J lost 2 bases; unmatched junction nucleotides: 10. The DNA of the CDR3 is TGTGCCAGCAGAGATTCCCGGGACAGGGGCACCTACAATGAGCAGTTCTTC. Translated: CASRDSRDRGTYNEQFF.

This clone was observed a handful of times. The chain recombines TRBV15 with TRBJ2-7, with 9 bases lining up with TRBD1. Germline lookup yields CDR1 LNHNV and CDR2 YYDKDF (reference sequence). With V trimmed by 9 bases and J by 2 bases, 14 bases remained unmatched. The CDR3 has 16 residues. CDR3 sequence: CATGAEGQGIPYEQYF. DNA of the CDR3: TGTGCCACTGGGGCGGAAGGACAGGGGATACCCTACGAGCAGTACTTC.

The V gene is TRBV4-3, the J gene TRBJ2-2; perhaps TRBD1 as D (5 bases). Looked up from germline, CDR1 is LGHNA and CDR2 is YSLEER. V shed 0 bases and J shed 3 bases, with 14 bases lying between them. The CDR3 extends over 17 amino acids. In DNA, the CDR3 is TGCGCCAGCAGCCAAGAACCTGCGACAGTTTACACCGGGGAGCTGTTTTTT. Residues: CASSQEPATVYTGELFF.

This clone turned up a few times. This chain uses TRBV6-1 with TRBJ2-2, with 9 bases fitting TRBD1. CDR1 and CDR2 (germline): MNHNS, SASEGT. V trimming: 0 bases; J trimming: 16 bases; junction bases outside the gene matches: 6. This CDR3 spans 13 amino acids. This CDR3 reads CASSEARQGVGFF. The CDR3 DNA reads as TGTGCCAGCAGTGAAGCGAGACAGGGGGTAGGGTTTTTT.

This clone has a handful of counts. The chain combines TRBV5-4 with TRBJ2-2; 15 bases line up with TRBD2. The germline V gene encodes CDR1 SGHNT and CDR2 YYREEE (reference sequence). Losses at the gene ends were 3 bases for V and 6 bases for J; bases not matched to a gene: 6. The CDR3 is made up of 17 amino acids. The CDR3 bases are TGTGCCAGCAGCTCACGGACTAGCGGGAGGGCGTCCGGGGAGCTGTTTTTT. Translating gives CASSSRTSGRASGELFF.

The rearrangement joins TRBV19 to TRBJ2-3, with 10 positions matching TRBD1. There are 16 residues in the CDR3. The ends lost 6 bases at V and 1 base at J; junction bases unmatched: 7. Germline V gives CDR1 LNHDA, CDR2 SQIVND (reference sequence). CDR3 residues: CASSRGTGDRTDTQYF. CDR3 coding DNA: TGTGCCAGTAGCAGGGGGACAGGGGATCGCACAGATACGCAGTATTTT.

This clone has a handful of counts. The V gene is TRBV2, the J gene TRBJ2-1, with D tentatively TRBD1 (6 bases). V dropped 0 bases and J dropped 3 bases, with 9 bases sitting between them. In germline, CDR1 is SNHLY, CDR2 FYNNEI. This CDR3 is built from 15 residues. CDR3 sequence reads: CASSEAGAGYNEQFF. Here the CDR3 DNA reads TGTGCCAGCAGTGAAGCGGGGGCGGGCTACAATGAGCAGTTCTTC.

This sequence joins TRBV9 and TRBJ2-1; D is ambiguous. Germline V gene lookup returns CDR1 SGDLS and CDR2 YYNGEE. This CDR3 is built from 15 residues. Trimming removed 0 bases at V and 9 bases at J, with 16 bases between. CDR3 nucleotide sequence: TGTGCCAGCAGCGTAGCTACGACTGGAAACGGTGAGCAGTTCTTC. Its translation: CASSVATTGNGEQFF.

This clone has more than one count but fewer than ten. This chain's CDR3 is CSVEGASGIQETQYF. The CDR3 coding sequence is TGCAGCGTTGAAGGGGCTAGCGGGATACAAGAGACCCAGTACTTC. The gene calls are TRBV29-1 and TRBJ2-5, with 9 bases lining up with TRBD2. Germline V gene sequence: CDR1 SQVTM, CDR2 ANQGSEA. The V and J ends lost 1 base and 2 bases, in that order; junction bases with no gene match: 5. The CDR3 has 15 residues. Looking up the rest from reference TRBV29-1 and TRBJ2-5 gives the full variable domain: SAVISQKPSRDICQRGTSLTIQCQVDSQVTMMFWYRQQPGQSLTLIATANQGSEATYESGFVIDKFPISRPNLTFSTLTVSNMSPEDSSIYLCSVEGASGIQETQYFGPGTRLLVL.

The chain has TRBV4-1 and TRBJ2-7; 9 bases are a match to TRBD2. Germline V lookup: CDR1 MGHRA, CDR2 YSYEKL. Trimming took 0 bases from V and 6 from J; bases not matched to a gene: 24. The CDR3 length is 21 residues. The CDR3 loop is CASSQDSSNWAGGPLGSEQYF. The DNA of the CDR3 is TGCGCCAGCAGCCAAGATTCGTCGAACTGGGCGGGAGGGCCTCTTGGGTCCGAGCAGTACTTC.

This clone was seen more than once but under ten times. The chain joins TRBV5-6 to TRBJ2-7; 12 bases match TRBD2. V dropped 4 bases and J dropped 3; count of bases not matched to a gene: 5. The CDR3 spans 15 residues. The germline V gene encodes CDR1 SGHDT and CDR2 YYEEEE. Written as DNA, the CDR3 is TGTGCCAGCAGCCCCCTAGCGGGAGGGGACTACGAGCAGTACTTC. Its protein product is CASSPLAGGDYEQYF. Full variable domain (rest looked up from reference TRBV5-6 and TRBJ2-7): DAGVTQSPTHLIKTRGQQVTLRCSPKSGHDTVSWYQQALGQGPQFIFQYYEEEERQRGNFPDRFSGHQFPNYSSELNVNALLLGDSALYLCASSPLAGGDYEQYFGPGTRLTVT.

Only a few counts were recorded for this clone. The DNA for the CDR3 is TGTGCCAGCATAAGGACAGAAAACATTCAGTACTTC. Encoded protein: CASIRTENIQYF. V gene TRBV7-3 combines with J gene TRBJ2-4; tentative D call: TRBD1 (6 bases). Germline CDR1 reads SGHTA; CDR2 reads FQGTGA. V lost 7 bases and J 5 bases, leaving 9 bases between the germline ends. This CDR3 has 12 residues.

This clone was detected only a few times. The chain recombines TRBV19 with TRBJ1-5; possibly TRBD1 for D (5 bases). The germline CDR1 and CDR2 sequences are LNHDA and SQIVND (reference sequence). The CDR3 loop spans 14 amino acids. Trimming stripped 3 bases from V and 1 base from J, with 7 bases between. This CDR3 is CASSIGGSNQPQHF. As DNA, the CDR3 is TGTGCCAGTAGTATTGGGGGGAGCAATCAGCCCCAGCATTTT.

The J gene is TRBJ2-7, the V gene TRBV10-3, with 10 bases fitting TRBD1. The ends lost 2 bases at V and 6 bases at J; junction bases unmatched: 4. This CDR3 region has 14 residues. Germline V lookup: CDR1 ENHRY, CDR2 SYGVKD. The CDR3 DNA reads TGTGCCATCAGTGAGATGGGGACAGGGGTCGAGCAGTACTTC. Translated, it gives CAISEMGTGVEQYF.